Sequencing of this T cell receptor beta chain was carried out in a study of blood T cell repertoires in COVID-19. In the study overall: Sample material is recorded as cDNA or gDNA derived from T cells, B-cell-depleted T cells, or PBMCs.

This clone appeared once. V gave up 0 bases and J gave up 0 bases, with 10 bases separating them. The CDR3 is 16 amino acids. The germline V gene encodes CDR1 MGHRA and CDR2 YSYEKL. Here immunoSEQ multiplex PCR was the method, and the copy in TCRdb shows in-frame clones only, minus some. The sample carries 300,000 to 450,000 clones, approximately 86% recorded once. The sequenced sample was peripheral blood. The rearrangement uses TRBV4-1 and TRBJ2-3, with TRBD2 as a possible D gene (6 bases). This clonotype was obtained from a human donor in a cohort sampled during active COVID-19. The CDR3 spells CASSQEASASTDTQYF. CDR3 nucleotides: TGCGCCAGCAGCCAAGAGGCTAGCGCAAGCACAGATACGCAGTATTTT.